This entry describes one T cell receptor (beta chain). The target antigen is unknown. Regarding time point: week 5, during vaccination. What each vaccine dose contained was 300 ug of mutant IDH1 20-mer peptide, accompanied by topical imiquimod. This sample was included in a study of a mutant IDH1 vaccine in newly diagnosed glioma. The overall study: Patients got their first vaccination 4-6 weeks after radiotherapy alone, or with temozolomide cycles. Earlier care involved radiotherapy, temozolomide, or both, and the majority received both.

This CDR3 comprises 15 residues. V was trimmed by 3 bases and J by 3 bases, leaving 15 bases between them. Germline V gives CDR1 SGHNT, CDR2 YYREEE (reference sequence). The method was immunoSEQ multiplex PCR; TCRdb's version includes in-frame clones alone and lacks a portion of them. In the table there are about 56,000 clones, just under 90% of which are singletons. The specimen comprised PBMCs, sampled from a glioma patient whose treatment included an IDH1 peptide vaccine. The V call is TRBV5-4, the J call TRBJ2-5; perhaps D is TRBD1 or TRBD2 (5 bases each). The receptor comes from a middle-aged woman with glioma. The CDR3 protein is CASSWDAGAEETQYF. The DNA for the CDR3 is TGTGCCAGCAGCTGGGACGCCGGGGCCGAAGAGACCCAGTACTTC. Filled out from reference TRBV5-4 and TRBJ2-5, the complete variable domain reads ETGVTQSPTHLIKTRGQQVTLRCSSQSGHNTVSWYQQALGQGPQFIFQYYREEENGRGNFPPRFSGLQFPNYSSELNVNALELDDSALYLCASSWDAGAEETQYFGPGTRLLVL.